This T cell receptor beta chain emerged from a study of patients and donors after allogeneic stem cell transplantation. The table lists this clonotype with a few counts. TCRdb independently ran MiXCR on the RT-PCR reads; one entry per CDR3 protein. This table holds roughly 230,000 distinct CDR3 sequences, less than 15% found once. This CDR3 has 14 residues. The V gene lost 2 bases and the J gene lost 1 base, with 8 bases spanning the gap. The germline gives CDR1 LGHDT, CDR2 YNNKEL (reference sequence). This TCR came from a human donor who was either an allogeneic HSCT recipient or a stem cell or donor lymphocyte infusion donor (not recorded which). It is not recorded whose cells these are; they may come from a transplant donor. The V and J genes are TRBV3-1 and TRBJ2-5, with D tentatively TRBD1 or TRBD2 (5 bases each). Sample: blood, either unsorted or a sorted T cell fraction (not recorded which). The CDR3 region is CASSQLGPQETQYF. CDR3 in DNA: TGTGCCAGCAGCCAACTGGGACCCCAAGAGACCCAGTACTTC.